Below, 31 T cell receptor beta chains from the same sample are listed, as sequenced in a study of OX40 agonist ivuxolimab in advanced cancers. The method was immunoSEQ multiplex PCR; TCRdb's version includes in-frame clones alone and lacks a portion of them. This table holds about 70,000 clones, roughly nine tenths found once. Specimen: CD4+ or CD8+ T cells sorted from blood, collected in a trial of the OX40 agonist ivuxolimab. The receptors were sampled from an adult with an advanced solid tumor such as melanoma, head and neck, liver or kidney cancer.

The V and J genes are TRBV6-1 and TRBJ2-7; D is possibly TRBD1 (5 bases). Germline values: CDR1 MNHNS, CDR2 SASEGT. Trimming cost V 6 bases and J 4 bases, with 13 bases left between them. The CDR3 totals 13 residues. The CDR3 is CASRDGARYEQYF. The CDR3, as DNA: TGTGCCAGCAGGGATGGGGCCCGGTACGAGCAGTACTTC.

The chain combines TRBV4-1 with TRBJ2-5; D unclear. With the DNA end fitting TRBJ2-7 better, the J assignment may be wrong. Germline V gene sequence: CDR1 MGHRA, CDR2 YSYEKL. This CDR3 is built from 15 residues. CDR3 nucleotides: TGCGCCAGCAGCCAAGTAGACGGTCTCGCCTACGAGCAGTACTTC. Translation gives CASSQVDGLAYEQYF.

This clone was seen once. The V call is TRBV7-6, the J call TRBJ1-5; no reliable D call. This CDR3 contains 14 residues. CDR1 and CDR2 from the germline V gene are SGHVS and FNYEAQ. Trimming took 1 base from V and 3 from J, leaving 7 bases between them. The CDR3 protein is CASSLGGPNQPQHF. CDR3 nucleotides: TGTGCCAGCAGCTTAGGAGGGCCCAATCAGCCCCAGCATTTT. The full variable domain, with the rest looked up from reference TRBV7-6 and TRBJ1-5, is GAGVSQSPRYKVTKRGQDVALRCDPISGHVSLYWYRQALGQGPEFLTYFNYEAQQDKSGLPNDRFSAERPEGSISTLTIQRTEQRDSAMYRCASSLGGPNQPQHFGDGTRLSIL.

The V gene is TRBV6-5, the J gene TRBJ2-1, with TRBD1 as a possible D gene (6 bases). The CDR3 is 14 amino acids. The V and J ends lost 6 bases and 4 bases respectively, with 13 bases between them. In germline, CDR1 is MNHEY, CDR2 SVGAGI. The CDR3 sequence is CASSPPGAYNEQFF. DNA of the CDR3: TGTGCCAGCAGCCCCCCAGGGGCGTACAATGAGCAGTTCTTC.

The rearrangement uses TRBV5-4 and TRBJ1-1; the D is unclear. The CDR3 spans 12 residues. V dropped 0 bases and J dropped 10 bases, with 10 bases sitting between them. The germline gives CDR1 SGHNT, CDR2 YYREEE (reference sequence). The CDR3 region is CASSLGSAGAFF. CDR3 sequence (DNA): TGTGCCAGCAGCTTGGGGAGCGCCGGAGCTTTCTTT.

The V call is TRBV4-3, the J call TRBJ2-3; no definite D call. The V and J ends lost 2 bases and 1 base respectively, with 10 bases between them. This CDR3 contains 15 residues. Per germline, CDR1 LGHNA and CDR2 YSLEER. CDR3 amino acids: CASSQPAYGTDTQYF. CDR3 coding DNA: TGCGCCAGCAGCCAACCCGCCTACGGCACAGATACGCAGTATTTT.

In the case of this clone: This CDR3 is also generated by other DNA sequences in the sample. This chain uses TRBV9 with TRBJ1-2; 8 bases are shared with TRBD1. This CDR3 contains 12 residues. With V trimmed by 3 bases and J by 8 bases, 3 bases remained unmatched. Germline V gene lookup returns CDR1 SGDLS and CDR2 YYNGEE. CDR3 bases: TGTGCCAGCAGCGCGACAGGGGTGGGCTACACCTTC. It is translated as CASSATGVGYTF.

The rearrangement joins TRBV4-1 to TRBJ2-7; D gene ambiguous. Germline V gene sequence: CDR1 MGHRA, CDR2 YSYEKL. This CDR3 spans 13 amino acids. Trimming left V 3 bases short and J 3 bases short, with 9 bases between. CDR3 sequence: CASSQVWGYEQYF. The CDR3 nucleotides are TGCGCCAGCAGCCAGGTGTGGGGCTACGAGCAGTACTTC.

The chain couples TRBV27 to TRBJ2-7; D is tentatively TRBD1 or TRBD2 (5 bases each). The germline gives CDR1 MNHEY, CDR2 SMNVEV (reference sequence). Trimming shortened V by 2 bases and J by 0 bases, and 8 bases separated the two germline ends. This CDR3 comprises 14 residues. CDR3 DNA: TGTGCCAGCAGTTTACTTGGGGGCTCCTACGAGCAGTACTTC. Its translation: CASSLLGGSYEQYF.

The V call is TRBV7-2, the J call TRBJ1-6; unclear D gene. Between the trimmed V and J ends, which lost 2 bases and 4 bases, there was a span of 6 bases. CDR1 is SGHTA and CDR2 is FQGNSA in the germline V gene. This CDR3 is 14 amino acids long. The CDR3 DNA follows: TGTGCCAGCAGCTTAAACCTGTATAATTCACCCCTCCACTTT. Translated, it gives CASSLNLYNSPLHF. Full variable domain (rest looked up from reference TRBV7-2 and TRBJ1-6): GAGVSQSPSNKVTEKGKDVELRCDPISGHTALYWYRQSLGQGLEFLIYFQGNSAPDKSGLPSDRFSAERTGGSVSTLTIQRTQQEDSAVYLCASSLNLYNSPLHFGNGTRLTVT.

A single count supports this clone. The chain recombines TRBV9 with TRBJ1-2, with D maybe TRBD1 (5 bases). The CDR3 is made up of 14 amino acids. Trimming left V 5 bases short and J 0 bases short, with 11 bases between. Germline V CDR1 and CDR2: SGDLS, YYNGEE. Here the CDR3 DNA reads TGTGCCAGCAGGACGCAGGGCCCTAACTATGGCTACACCTTC. It translates to CASRTQGPNYGYTF.

As DNA, the CDR3 is TGCGCCAGCAGCGACGGGACTGGGGTCTACGAGCAGTACTTC. It is translated as CASSDGTGVYEQYF. The chain recombines TRBV5-1 with TRBJ2-7, with D possibly TRBD2 on 6 matching bases. Trimming took 4 bases from V and 3 from J, leaving 14 bases between them. Germline CDR1 SGHRS, CDR2 YFSETQ. The CDR3 runs to 14 residues.

V usage is TRBV5-1 and J usage is TRBJ1-5, with D hard to call. Trimming stripped 4 bases from V and 3 bases from J, with 8 bases between. Germline CDR1 SGHRS, CDR2 YFSETQ. The CDR3 is 13 amino acids. The CDR3 spells CASSLGINQPQHF. CDR3 coding DNA: TGCGCCAGCAGCCTAGGAATCAATCAGCCCCAGCATTTT.

V usage is TRBV9 and J usage is TRBJ2-6; 10 bases match TRBD1. With V trimmed by 3 bases and J by 0 bases, 12 bases remained unmatched. Germline V gene sequence: CDR1 SGDLS, CDR2 YYNGEE. This CDR3 has 20 amino acids. CDR3 region: CASSAGTGEELSSGANVLTF. CDR3 in DNA: TGTGCCAGCAGCGCCGGGACAGGGGAAGAATTGAGCTCTGGGGCCAACGTCCTGACTTTC.

CDR3 sequence (DNA): TGTGCCAGCAGTGATGAGGCACCAAGCTCCTACGAGCAGTACTTC. Translation gives CASSDEAPSSYEQYF. This chain joins TRBV2 and TRBJ2-7; the D is unclear. CDR1 is SNHLY, CDR2 FYNNEI, per germline. CDR3 length equals 15 residues. Trimming left V 3 bases short and J 0 bases short, with 12 bases between.

V gene TRBV11-1 combines with J gene TRBJ1-3; D uncertain. Germline CDR1 is SGHAT and CDR2 is FQDESV (reference sequence). The CDR3 is 12 residues long. V lost 5 bases and J 0 bases, leaving 2 bases between the germline ends. The CDR3 coding sequence is TGTGCCAGCAGCCACTCTGGAAACACCATATATTTT. It specifies CASSHSGNTIYF.

This clone was seen a handful of times. J is TRBJ1-1 and V is TRBV6-1; no reliable D call. V was trimmed by 7 bases and J by 4 bases, leaving 19 bases between them. This CDR3 spans 15 amino acids. The V gene's germline CDR1 is MNHNS and CDR2 SASEGT. As DNA, the CDR3 is TGTGCCAGCAACCCCTTCCCGGACCCGGGCACTGAAGCTTTCTTT. It specifies CASNPFPDPGTEAFF.

The chain uses TRBV11-1 and TRBJ2-2; 10 bases line up with TRBD2. There are 15 residues in the CDR3. With 5 bases clipped from V and 7 bases from J, the junction kept 7 bases outside the gene matches. CDR1 SGHAT and CDR2 FQDESV come from the germline V gene (reference sequence). The CDR3 sequence is CASSAGTSVGGELFF. The CDR3 DNA sequence: TGTGCCAGCAGCGCCGGGACTAGCGTGGGCGGGGAGCTGTTTTTT.

The chain joins TRBV9 to TRBJ1-2; tentative D call: TRBD1 (5 bases). Germline V gene data show CDR1 as SGDLS and CDR2 as YYNGEE. V was cut by 4 bases and J by 3 bases, with 10 bases left in between. CDR3 size: 13 residues. The CDR3 loop is CASSISGHYGYTF. The CDR3 DNA sequence: TGTGCCAGCAGCATATCAGGGCACTATGGCTACACCTTC.

This clone was picked up a small number of times. The DNA for the CDR3 is TGCAGCGTCAGGGGGAACACTGAAGCTTTCTTT. Amino acids: CSVRGNTEAFF. This rearrangement joins TRBV29-1 to TRBJ1-1, with D possibly matching TRBD1 (6 bases). This CDR3 spans 11 amino acids. Germline-derived CDR1 and CDR2 are SQVTM and ANQGSEA. V was cut by 6 bases and J by 1 base, with 6 bases left in between. The full variable domain, completed using reference TRBV29-1 and TRBJ1-1, is SAVISQKPSRDICQRGTSLTIQCQVDSQVTMMFWYRQQPGQSLTLIATANQGSEATYESGFVIDKFPISRPNLTFSTLTVSNMSPEDSSIYLCSVRGNTEAFFGQGTRLTVV.

The V and J genes are TRBV6-1 and TRBJ2-6, with D unresolved. Germline-derived CDR1 and CDR2 are MNHNS and SASEGT. Trimming removed 1 base at V and 0 bases at J, with 13 bases between. CDR3 size: 18 residues. As DNA, the CDR3 is TGTGCCAGCAGTGAAGAAAACATGGGCAGCTCTGGGGCCAACGTCCTGACTTTC. Translation: CASSEENMGSSGANVLTF.

The chain is built from TRBV6-7 and TRBJ2-3, with 9 bases that match TRBD1. TRBV6-7 is annotated as an ORF whose role is uncertain. V lost 2 bases, J lost 0 bases, and 0 bases stayed unmatched. CDR3 length: 15 amino acids. In nucleotides, the CDR3 is TGTGCCAGCAGTTACGGGACAGGGAGCACAGATACGCAGTATTTT. Encoded protein: CASSYGTGSTDTQYF.

The V gene is TRBV2, the J gene TRBJ2-1, with D perhaps TRBD2 (6 bases). Germline V gene sequence: CDR1 SNHLY, CDR2 FYNNEI. V lost 1 base and J 12 bases, leaving 22 bases between the germline ends. The length of the CDR3 is 16 residues. The CDR3 region is CASSEVPGLTTRGQFF. The CDR3 region has the DNA TGTGCCAGCAGTGAAGTGCCAGGACTTACTACGCGGGGGCAGTTCTTC.

The chain is built from TRBV27 and TRBJ2-7, with D perhaps TRBD1 (6 bases). Germline V gene data show CDR1 as MNHEY and CDR2 as SMNVEV (reference sequence). The V gene lost 3 bases and the J gene lost 4 bases, with 13 bases spanning the gap. The CDR3 consists of 14 residues. CDR3 coding DNA: TGTGCCAGCAGTTTCATTGACAGGCGTTACGAGCAGTACTTC. This codes for CASSFIDRRYEQYF.

This rearrangement joins TRBV27 to TRBJ1-2; no clear D. The CDR3 contains 16 residues. Germline assignment: CDR1 MNHEY and CDR2 SMNVEV (reference sequence). The V and J ends lost 5 bases and 2 bases respectively, with 18 bases between them. The CDR3 region has the DNA TGTGCCAGCAGTGGCCGAGGAAGACGGGAGAACTATGGCTACACCTTC. The encoded protein is CASSGRGRRENYGYTF.

The chain combines TRBV7-9 with TRBJ2-4, with 8 bases fitting TRBD2. CDR1 is SEHNR and CDR2 is FQNEAQ in the germline V gene (reference sequence). The junction had 8 bases not matched to a gene; V was cut back by 5 bases and J by 8 bases. The CDR3 contains 14 residues. The CDR3 nucleotides read TGTGCCAGCAGCCCGGCGGCGGGGGGCGACATTCAGTACTTC. It encodes CASSPAAGGDIQYF. Using reference TRBV7-9 and TRBJ2-4 for the parts outside the CDR3, the full variable domain is DTGVSQNPRHKITKRGQNVTFRCDPISEHNRLYWYRQTLGQGPEFLTYFQNEAQLEKSRLLSDRFSAERPKGSFSTLEIQRTEQGDSAMYLCASSPAAGGDIQYFGAGTRLSVL.

This clone was picked up one time. The rearrangement links TRBV7-3 to TRBJ2-3; D gene uncertain. The germline gives CDR1 SGHTA, CDR2 FQGTGA. This CDR3 spans 16 amino acids. V gave up 3 bases and J gave up 0 bases, with 13 bases separating them. CDR3 sequence (DNA): TGTGCCAGCAGCTTCGGCAGTTCGATTAGCACAGATACGCAGTATTTT. This translates into CASSFGSSISTDTQYF.

This chain uses TRBV5-6 with TRBJ2-7; maybe TRBD2 (7 bases). From germline, CDR1 is SGHDT and CDR2 YYEEEE. The CDR3 is 15 amino acids. V shed 1 base and J shed 6 bases, with 17 bases lying between them. The CDR3 sequence is CASSLFYRGAGEQYF. The CDR3, as DNA: TGTGCCAGCAGCTTGTTTTATCGGGGGGCAGGCGAGCAGTACTTC.

The rearrangement joins TRBV5-5 to TRBJ2-3, with D possibly TRBD1 on 6 matching bases. V lost 3 bases, J lost 4 bases, and 21 bases lay in between. Germline V gene lookup returns CDR1 SGHKS and CDR2 YYEKEE (reference sequence). This CDR3 has 17 amino acids. The CDR3 region has the DNA TGTGCCAGCAGCTCCTATCCCGGGACATTTGATTCAGATACGCAGTATTTT. Translated, it gives CASSSYPGTFDSDTQYF.

The chain couples TRBV13 to TRBJ2-1; D tentatively reads TRBD1 or TRBD2 (5 bases each). The V end lost 1 base, the J end lost 7 bases, and 14 bases lay between the germline ends. The germline V gene has CDR1 PRHDT and CDR2 FYEKMQ (reference sequence). CDR3 length: 15 residues. For the CDR3, the DNA is TGTGCCAGCAGCTTAGCAGGGAGAGACTTGAATGAGCAGTTCTTC. Translated, it gives CASSLAGRDLNEQFF.

The chain carries TRBV19 and TRBJ1-1; weak D call: TRBD1 (5 bases). The CDR3 loop spans 14 amino acids. Germline CDR1 and CDR2: LNHDA and SQIVND (reference sequence). Trimming cost V 0 bases and J 2 bases, with 7 bases left between them. This chain's CDR3 is CASSIETVNTEAFF. The CDR3, as DNA: TGTGCCAGTAGTATAGAGACAGTAAACACTGAAGCTTTCTTT.